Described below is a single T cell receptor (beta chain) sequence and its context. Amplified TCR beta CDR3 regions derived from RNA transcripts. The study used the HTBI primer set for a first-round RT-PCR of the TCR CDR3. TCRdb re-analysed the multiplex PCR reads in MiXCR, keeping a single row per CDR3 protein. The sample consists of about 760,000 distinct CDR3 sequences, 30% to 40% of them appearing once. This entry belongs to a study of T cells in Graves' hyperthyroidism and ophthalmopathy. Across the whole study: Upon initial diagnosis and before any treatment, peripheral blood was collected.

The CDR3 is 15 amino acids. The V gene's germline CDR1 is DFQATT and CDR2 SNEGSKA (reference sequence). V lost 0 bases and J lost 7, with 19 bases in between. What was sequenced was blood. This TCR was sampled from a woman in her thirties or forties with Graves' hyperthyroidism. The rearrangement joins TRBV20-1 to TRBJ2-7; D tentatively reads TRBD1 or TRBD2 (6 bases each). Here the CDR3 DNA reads TGCAGTGCTAGAGATTGGGCTAGGGGGGACTTTGAGCAGTACTTC. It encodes CSARDWARGDFEQYF.